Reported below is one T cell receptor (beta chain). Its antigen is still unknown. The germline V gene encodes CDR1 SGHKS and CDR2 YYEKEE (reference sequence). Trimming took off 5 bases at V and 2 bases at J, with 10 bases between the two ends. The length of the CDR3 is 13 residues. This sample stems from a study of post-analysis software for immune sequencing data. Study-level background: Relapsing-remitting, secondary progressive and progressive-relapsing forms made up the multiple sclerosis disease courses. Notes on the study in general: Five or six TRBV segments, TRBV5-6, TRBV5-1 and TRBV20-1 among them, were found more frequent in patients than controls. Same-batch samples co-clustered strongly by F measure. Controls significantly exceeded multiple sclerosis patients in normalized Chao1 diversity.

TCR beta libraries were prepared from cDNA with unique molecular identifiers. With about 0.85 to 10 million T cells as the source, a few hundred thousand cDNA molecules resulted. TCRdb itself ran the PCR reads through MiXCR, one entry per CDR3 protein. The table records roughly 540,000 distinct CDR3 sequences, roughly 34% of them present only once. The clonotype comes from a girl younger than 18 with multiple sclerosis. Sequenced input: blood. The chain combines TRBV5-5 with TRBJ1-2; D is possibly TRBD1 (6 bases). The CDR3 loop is CASRGQSNYGYTF. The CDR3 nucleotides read TGTGCCAGCAGAGGACAGTCAAACTATGGCTACACCTTC.